Reported below is one T cell receptor beta chain. Its antigen remains unidentified. No much larger clonotype is one base removed from it; base qualities were not supplied. Donors formed part of the validation cohort, which comprised 120 subjects and was distinct from the first cohort of under 800 subjects. These data originate in a study of cytomegalovirus exposure and HLA in healthy donors (TCRdb year 2017). In the study overall: The 666 repertoires of the first cohort and the 95 to 150 validation repertoires were produced on the same platform, according to a later analysis. The aim of the study was to test whether cataloging public T cell receptors could identify signatures of past pathogen exposure. A separate validation cohort of 90 to 150 different subjects was used in addition to the 666-subject first cohort. To predict cytomegalovirus infection status, the study brought together high-throughput TCR immunosequencing, statistical association of individual TCRs with disease status, and machine learning.

What the work shows at the level of the full study, not this receptor alone: Subsequent analysis determined that TCRs grouped into clusters in the first cohort also showed a tendency toward co-occurrence across the roughly 110 validation repertoires, and roughly 95% of cluster scores exceeded 0. A later analysis had no HLA typing for the validation cohort, so co-occurrence there was scored across all 120 or so repertoires. In the study, roughly 160 TCR beta chains were listed as associated with cytomegalovirus. The classifier was reported to diagnose cytomegalovirus status with high specificity and sensitivity in both the original cohort and the validation cohort. A few of the identified cytomegalovirus-associated TCR beta chains were confirmed in vitro to be specific for cytomegalovirus antigens. While some public TCRs were present in many individuals, most TCR sequences turned up only very rarely across donors. The authors suggested that the approach could potentially be generalized to other disease states and immunological phenotypes.

For CDR1 and CDR2, the germline V gene lists SGHTA and FQGNSA. V loses 3 bases, J loses 4 bases, and the germline ends lie 13 bases apart. The CDR3 goes from the cysteine to the phenylalanine over 14 residues. Only the CDR3 DNA is retained, 42 bases long and in frame from the first base. The library was generated by the immunoSEQ multiplex PCR assay. Under the source paper's analysis protocol: A statistical classification framework was built to diagnose cytomegalovirus status from the catalog of TCR beta chain sequences. In TCRdb, the immuneACCESS table is reduced to in-frame sequences with V and J assigned. These tables do not hold every clone; where another copy was compared, an unresolved V gene accounts for under half, and the others remain unexplained. V and J calls plus clone size are reproduced from that table; the DNA served to infer D and trimming. A total of about 170,000 clones appear in this sample, around nine tenths of them only once. The biggest ten clones account for roughly 3% of the sample.

The sequenced material came from PBMCs. The sequence links TRBV7-2 to TRBJ2-7, and possibly TRBD2, on 6 matching bases. This TCR derives from a man aged 18 to 35 in good health and CMV-seropositive. The nucleotides are TGTGCCAGCAGCTTCGAAGCGGGTTGGTACGAGCAGTACTTC. The resulting protein is CASSFEAGWYEQYF.